The T cell receptor beta chain under discussion was sequenced for a study of T cells expressing NK-cell markers. For the study at large: Eight donors were sequenced, seven testing HCMV-seropositive and one testing seronegative.

This CDR3 region has 17 residues. Germline CDR1 reads DFQATT; CDR2 reads SNEGSKA (reference sequence). Findings of the study overall: Among CD8+ T cells from five or six donors, dominant NKG2C+ clonotypes accounted for roughly 1.0-7.0%. Topping the CD3+CD56-NKG2C+ fraction as well were these clonotypes, in a handful of donors.

For this clonotype: The antigen is not known.

Libraries used 5'RACE template switching adding universal primer site and UMIs. No DNA is given; TCRdb re-called the 5' RACE reads and lists each CDR3 protein once. In total, the table holds 500,000 to 700,000 distinct CDR3 sequences. The chain carries TRBV20-1 and TRBJ2-3; TCRdb proposes TRBD1, but this gene call is untestable without DNA. The sample taken for sequencing was blood T cells: a sorted CD56 or NKG2C T cell subset, CD4+ or CD8+ T cells, or bulk PBMC T cells (not recorded which). This TCR came from a man between 18 and 29 years old in good health. CDR3 protein: CSAGGVVGTDHTDTQYF.